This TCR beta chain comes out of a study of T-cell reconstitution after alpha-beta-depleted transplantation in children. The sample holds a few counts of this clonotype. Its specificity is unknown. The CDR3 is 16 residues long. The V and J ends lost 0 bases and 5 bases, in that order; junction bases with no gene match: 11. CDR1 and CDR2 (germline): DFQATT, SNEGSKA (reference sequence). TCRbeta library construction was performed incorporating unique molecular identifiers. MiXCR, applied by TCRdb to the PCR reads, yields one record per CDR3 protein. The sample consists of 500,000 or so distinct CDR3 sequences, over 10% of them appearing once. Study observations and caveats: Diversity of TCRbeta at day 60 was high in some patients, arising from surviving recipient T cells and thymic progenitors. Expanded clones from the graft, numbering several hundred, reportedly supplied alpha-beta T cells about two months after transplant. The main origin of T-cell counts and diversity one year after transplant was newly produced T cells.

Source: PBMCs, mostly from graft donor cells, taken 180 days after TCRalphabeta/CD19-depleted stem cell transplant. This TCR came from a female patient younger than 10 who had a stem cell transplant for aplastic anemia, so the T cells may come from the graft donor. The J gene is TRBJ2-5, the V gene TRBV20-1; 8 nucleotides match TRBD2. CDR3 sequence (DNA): TGCAGTGCTAGAGATCCCCGCGGGAGGCGCGGGGAGACCCAGTACTTC. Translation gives CSARDPRGRRGETQYF.